These 25 T cell receptor beta chains share one sample of origin, sequenced in a study of shared clonotypes between healthy human individuals (dated by TCRdb to the early 2020s). The library was prepared using the immunoSEQ multiplex PCR assay. The table comes from immuneACCESS by way of TCRdb, which keeps in-frame sequences with V and J called. Part of the clones is missing from these tables; in studies checked, under half for an unresolved V gene and the rest for unknown reasons. This sample comprises around 240,000 clones, 50% to 80% of them detected only once. The leading ten clones occupy roughly 10% of the sample. Sample: memory CD4+ T cells sorted from blood. Sample cell subset or site, as interpreted from the label and publication: CD45RA-negative fraction. The receptors derive from a man aged 25 to 45 in good health.

The rearrangement links TRBV5-1 to TRBJ2-3; 10 bases agree with TRBD2. The CDR3 runs to 17 residues. From germline, CDR1 is SGHRS and CDR2 YFSETQ. V gave up 0 bases and J gave up 1 base; unmatched junction bases: 5. The CDR3 region is CASSLASSGRGTDTQYF. The CDR3 DNA is TGCGCCAGCAGCTTGGCGTCTAGCGGGAGAGGCACAGATACGCAGTATTTT.

This clone came up a few times. The genes are TRBV18 and TRBJ2-3; the D is unclear. The V gene's germline CDR1 is KGHSH and CDR2 LQKENI. With 6 bases removed from V and 6 bases from J, the gap between germline ends came to 19 bases. The length of the CDR3 is 15 residues. CDR3 nucleotides: TGTGCCAGCTCGGAGAACACGGGTACGACTGATACGCAGTATTTT. Protein sequence: CASSENTGTTDTQYF.

The chain links TRBV15 to TRBJ1-4; a possible D gene is TRBD1 (6 bases). The germline V gene encodes CDR1 LNHNV and CDR2 YYDKDF (reference sequence). V was shortened by 0 bases and J by 14 bases, with 10 bases between the two germline ends. CDR3 length equals 12 residues. CDR3: CATSRDQGLLFF. In DNA form, the CDR3 reads TGTGCCACCAGCAGAGATCAGGGGCTTCTGTTTTTT.

This clone has just a few counts. The CDR3 sequence: CAKQGGEETQYF. DNA of the CDR3: TGTGCTAAACAGGGTGGAGAAGAGACCCAGTACTTC. The rearrangement joins TRBV2 to TRBJ2-5; maybe TRBD1 (6 bases). Germline assignment: CDR1 SNHLY and CDR2 FYNNEI. This CDR3 region has 12 residues. The complete variable domain, with remaining parts taken from reference TRBV2 and TRBJ2-5, reads EPEVTQTPSHQVTQMGQEVILRCVPISNHLYFYWYRQILGQKVEFLVSFYNNEISEKSEIFDDQFSVERPDGSNFTLKIRSTKLEDSAMYFCAKQGGEETQYFGPGTRLLVL.

The rearrangement uses TRBV9 and TRBJ2-1; 8 nucleotides align to TRBD2. CDR3 size: 18 residues. Germline loops: CDR1 SGDLS, CDR2 YYNGEE. V lost 0 bases to trimming and J lost 5 bases; unmatched junction nucleotides: 13. The CDR3 bases are TGTGCCAGCAGCGTAGCTACGAACGTAGCGGGACTTAACAATGAGCAGTTCTTC. Amino acid sequence: CASSVATNVAGLNNEQFF.

The chain carries TRBV6-4 and TRBJ2-1; tentative D call: TRBD1 (5 bases). The V gene lost 2 bases and the J gene lost 3 bases, with 11 bases spanning the gap. Looked up from germline, CDR1 is MRHNA and CDR2 is SNTAGT. This CDR3 spans 15 amino acids. The CDR3 DNA sequence: TGTGCCAGCAGTGACCTTTCAGGGAACTACAATGAGCAGTTCTTC. The encoded protein is CASSDLSGNYNEQFF.

This clone was found once. The chain has TRBV5-6 and TRBJ2-5; TRBD2 agrees at 7 bases. V lost 5 bases to trimming and J lost 5 bases; unmatched junction nucleotides: 15. This CDR3 comprises 16 residues. The germline V gene has CDR1 SGHDT and CDR2 YYEEEE. The CDR3 DNA reads as TGTGCCAGCAGGATCATGGGACTATCGGGTTGGGAGACCCAGTACTTC. Encoded protein: CASRIMGLSGWETQYF.

This clone showed up just a few times. The chain has TRBV5-4 and TRBJ1-1; unclear D gene. This CDR3 has 14 amino acids. Germline values: CDR1 SGHNT, CDR2 YYREEE (reference sequence). V lost 0 bases and J lost 7, with 13 bases in between. CDR3: CASSLEVVDNEAFF. The CDR3 DNA sequence: TGTGCCAGCAGCTTGGAGGTGGTTGACAATGAAGCTTTCTTT.

This rearrangement joins TRBV4-3 to TRBJ2-1; 14 positions agree with TRBD2. Germline V gene lookup returns CDR1 LGHNA and CDR2 YSLEER. The CDR3 is 20 amino acids. With V trimmed by 3 bases and J by 1 base, 11 bases remained unmatched. CDR3 in DNA: TGCGCCAGCAGCCAGACACCGGGGACTAGCGGGAGTAGGTCCTACAATGAGCAGTTCTTC. Protein sequence: CASSQTPGTSGSRSYNEQFF.

This clone was seen just once. This may be a read error, as it is one base from a much larger clone. Other DNA sequences in this sample translate to the same CDR3. In nucleotides, the CDR3 is TGTGCCAGCAGCTTAGTAGGGAACACTGAAGCTTTCTTT. Translated, it gives CASSLVGNTEAFF. The chain uses TRBV7-8 and TRBJ1-1; no clear D gene. The germline CDR1 and CDR2 sequences are SGHVS and FQNEAQ. This CDR3 is 13 amino acids long. The V and J ends lost 1 base and 1 base respectively, with 4 bases between them.

The chain carries TRBV29-1 and TRBJ2-7, with 13 bases matching TRBD2. This CDR3 is built from 13 residues. The junction had 3 bases not matched to a gene; V was cut back by 6 bases and J by 4 bases. In germline, CDR1 is SQVTM, CDR2 ANQGSEA. The CDR3 DNA sequence: TGCAGCGTCCTGACTAGCGGGAGGTACGAGCAGTACTTC. It translates to CSVLTSGRYEQYF.

The chain combines TRBV7-2 with TRBJ2-1, with D uncertain. Germline-derived CDR1 and CDR2 are SGHTA and FQGNSA. This CDR3 comprises 16 residues. Trimming removed 5 bases from V and 8 bases from J, with 22 bases in between. DNA of the CDR3: TGTGCCAGCAGCCCACTCGGTTTCGGTGGATGGGATGAGCAGTTCTTC. Translation gives CASSPLGFGGWDEQFF.

The chain couples TRBV7-2 to TRBJ2-7; 15 bases align to TRBD2. This CDR3 contains 18 residues. Germline assignment: CDR1 SGHTA and CDR2 FQGNSA. The ends lost 3 bases at V and 6 bases at J; junction bases unmatched: 12. The CDR3 region is CASSFGTSGRRLGFEQYF. The CDR3 DNA is TGTGCCAGCAGCTTTGGGACTAGCGGGAGGAGGTTAGGATTCGAGCAGTACTTC.

This chain links TRBV5-1 with TRBJ2-1; a weak D match, TRBD1 (6 bases). V dropped 6 bases and J dropped 5 bases, with 15 bases sitting between them. The CDR3 loop spans 14 amino acids. The germline V gene has CDR1 SGHRS and CDR2 YFSETQ. CDR3 loop: CASNPGAENNEQFF. CDR3 coding DNA: TGCGCCAGCAACCCAGGGGCAGAAAACAATGAGCAGTTCTTC.

In this sample, this clone turned up once. V usage is TRBV5-1 and J usage is TRBJ2-1; 16 nucleotides match TRBD2. The CDR3 loop spans 16 amino acids. Germline V lookup: CDR1 SGHRS, CDR2 YFSETQ. V dropped 4 bases and J dropped 5; count of bases not matched to a gene: 3. CDR3 sequence: CASSRGLAGGDNEQFF. The CDR3 DNA reads TGCGCCAGCAGCAGGGGACTAGCGGGAGGGGACAATGAGCAGTTCTTC.

This clone showed up many times. V usage is TRBV19 and J usage is TRBJ1-2; 7 nucleotides agree with TRBD1. The V gene end was trimmed by 6 bases and the J gene end by 6 bases; junction bases not matched to a gene: 7. Germline values: CDR1 LNHDA, CDR2 SQIVND (reference sequence). The CDR3 spans 13 residues. The CDR3: CASRDRLSDGYTF. Here the CDR3 DNA reads TGTGCCAGTAGGGACAGGTTAAGCGATGGCTACACCTTC.

The rearrangement joins TRBV5-1 to TRBJ2-7; 13 bases map to TRBD2. Germline CDR1 and CDR2: SGHRS and YFSETQ. V trimming: 5 bases; J trimming: 2 bases; junction bases outside the gene matches: 16. CDR3 length: 19 residues. The CDR3 sequence: CASRFLPGLAGYETYEQYF. CDR3 nucleotides: TGCGCCAGCAGATTCCTCCCGGGACTAGCGGGATACGAAACCTACGAGCAGTACTTC.

The gene calls are TRBV18 and TRBJ2-2; D remains ambiguous. The CDR3 is 12 amino acids. Deletions cut 5 bases from V and 6 bases from J, with 7 bases between. Germline V gene lookup returns CDR1 KGHSH and CDR2 LQKENI. The CDR3 DNA reads as TGTGCCAGCTCATCGGCCCCCGGGGAGCTGTTTTTT. This encodes CASSSAPGELFF.

In regard to this clone: Other DNA sequences in the sample encode the same CDR3. The rearrangement joins TRBV11-2 to TRBJ1-1; perhaps TRBD1 as D (6 bases). CDR3 length: 14 residues. V was clipped by 0 bases and J by 5 bases, with 10 bases between them. In germline, CDR1 is SGHAT, CDR2 FQNNGV. Here the CDR3 DNA reads TGTGCCAGCAGCTTAGAGGCCAGGGGAACTGAAGCTTTCTTT. This gives the protein CASSLEARGTEAFF.

The chain employs TRBV5-4 and TRBJ2-3; the match to TRBD1 covers 9 bases. Germline assignment: CDR1 SGHNT and CDR2 YYREEE (reference sequence). The CDR3 length is 15 residues. V lost 3 bases and J lost 4; bases outside the gene matches: 6. CDR3 residues: CASSSGTGNADTQYF. The CDR3 region has the DNA TGTGCCAGCAGCTCCGGGACAGGGAACGCAGATACGCAGTATTTT.

The chain links TRBV5-6 to TRBJ2-5, with 9 bases matching TRBD1. The V gene end was trimmed by 4 bases and the J gene end by 4 bases; junction bases not matched to a gene: 2. The CDR3 has 13 residues. CDR1 is SGHDT, CDR2 YYEEEE, per germline. CDR3 in amino acids: CASSTDRGETQYF. CDR3 in DNA: TGTGCCAGCAGCACGGACAGGGGAGAGACCCAGTACTTC.

This clone was detected ten times or more. The V gene is TRBV6-1, the J gene TRBJ2-7, with D tentatively TRBD2 (5 bases). This CDR3 is 14 amino acids long. From germline, CDR1 is MNHNS and CDR2 SASEGT. V was cut by 5 bases and J by 0 bases, with 11 bases left in between. The CDR3 DNA reads as TGTGCCAGCAGTTTAGCGACAAGCTCCTACGAGCAGTACTTC. This sequence encodes CASSLATSSYEQYF.

This chain uses TRBV9 with TRBJ1-2, with D possibly TRBD1 on 5 matching bases. Germline CDR1 reads SGDLS; CDR2 reads YYNGEE. The CDR3 totals 14 residues. The ends were cut back, 0 bases at V and 7 bases at J, with 13 bases in the middle. CDR3 sequence (DNA): TGTGCCAGCAGCGTAGATCTGGGGCGTCCTGGCTACACCTTC. As protein: CASSVDLGRPGYTF.

The chain uses TRBV18 and TRBJ2-3, with 9 nucleotides matching TRBD2. V lost 4 bases to trimming and J lost 4 bases; unmatched junction nucleotides: 6. Germline V CDR1 and CDR2: KGHSH, LQKENI. The CDR3 covers 15 residues. The CDR3 DNA is TGTGCCAGCTCACGGGCGGGAGGGCCATCAGATACGCAGTATTTT. Translation: CASSRAGGPSDTQYF.

This clone has only one observation. The rearrangement links TRBV7-2 to TRBJ1-4, with D possibly TRBD1 on 5 matching bases. The V and J ends lost 3 bases and 8 bases respectively, with 10 bases between them. The V gene's germline CDR1 is SGHTA and CDR2 FQGNSA. This CDR3 is built from 13 residues. CDR3 sequence: CASSLYRREKLFF. The CDR3 DNA reads as TGTGCCAGCAGCTTGTACAGGCGAGAAAAACTGTTTTTT. The whole variable domain, filled in from reference TRBV7-2 and TRBJ1-4, reads GAGVSQSPSNKVTEKGKDVELRCDPISGHTALYWYRQSLGQGLEFLIYFQGNSAPDKSGLPSDRFSAERTGGSVSTLTIQRTQQEDSAVYLCASSLYRREKLFFGSGTQLSVL.